The next 17 T cell receptor beta chains were all read from a single sample in a study of technical replicates of blood from a handful of donors. Measured with immunoSEQ multiplex PCR; TCRdb has only the in-frame clones, and not every one. The sample has 70,000 to 95,000 clones, about 97% seen once. The material sequenced was T cells isolated from PBMCs. The receptors were gathered from a human donor in good health.

V and J are TRBV9 and TRBJ1-1; 8 nucleotides agree with TRBD1. The junction had 9 bases not matched to a gene; V was cut back by 9 bases and J by 5 bases. Germline CDR1 reads SGDLS; CDR2 reads YYNGEE. The CDR3 has 13 amino acids. The CDR3 nucleotides read TGTGCCACTGGGGGACAGGAGGGGACTGAAGCTTTCTTT. Translation: CATGGQEGTEAFF.

The CDR3 DNA follows: TGTGCCAGCAGCCAAGATCGGACAGGGGCGAACTTCTACGAGCAGTACTTC. Translation: CASSQDRTGANFYEQYF. The chain carries TRBV4-2 and TRBJ2-7; TRBD1 aligns across 9 bases. In germline, CDR1 is LGHNA, CDR2 YNFKEQ. Germline trimming cut 0 bases from V and 3 bases from J; bases unmatched to any gene: 9. The CDR3 is 17 residues long.

The chain links TRBV27 to TRBJ1-1; 7 nucleotides line up with TRBD1. Germline values: CDR1 MNHEY, CDR2 SMNVEV (reference sequence). V shed 6 bases, J shed 12 bases, and the junction held 7 bases outside the gene matches. The CDR3 runs 11 residues. CDR3 in amino acids: CASRTGKWTFF. The CDR3, as DNA: TGTGCCAGCAGGACAGGGAAGTGGACTTTCTTT.

This chain links TRBV27 with TRBJ2-5, with a weak D call TRBD1 (6 bases). Germline loops: CDR1 MNHEY, CDR2 SMNVEV (reference sequence). CDR3 size: 15 residues. V was cut by 5 bases and J by 4 bases, with 17 bases left in between. For the CDR3, the DNA is TGTGCCAGCAGTCTCTGGACAGAAGGGCGAGAGACCCAGTACTTC. This sequence encodes CASSLWTEGRETQYF.

V usage is TRBV10-3 and J usage is TRBJ2-4; D uncertain. The CDR3 is 13 amino acids. V was shortened by 6 bases and J by 9 bases, with 15 bases between the two germline ends. Germline V gene lookup returns CDR1 ENHRY and CDR2 SYGVKD. The DNA for the CDR3 is TGTGCCATCAGCCGGAGCCTGGAAACCATTCAGTACTTC. This translates into CAISRSLETIQYF.

The chain links TRBV10-3 to TRBJ2-7; perhaps TRBD1 as D (5 bases). The V end was cut by 6 bases, the J end by 2 bases, with 14 bases between. The CDR3 has 14 amino acids. CDR1 and CDR2 from the germline V gene are ENHRY and SYGVKD. The CDR3 spells CAISLIDRTYEQYF. In nucleotides, the CDR3 is TGTGCCATCAGCCTAATTGACAGAACCTACGAGCAGTACTTC.

The chain employs TRBV5-5 and TRBJ2-7; D might be TRBD1 (5 bases). The length of the CDR3 is 12 residues. Germline CDR1 and CDR2: SGHKS and YYEKEE (reference sequence). The germline V and J ends were trimmed by 4 bases and 3 bases, with 8 bases remaining between them. The CDR3 is CASSETDYEQYF. Here the CDR3 DNA reads TGTGCCAGCAGCGAGACAGACTACGAGCAGTACTTC.

This chain connects TRBV9 to TRBJ2-5, with D maybe TRBD2 (5 bases). The CDR3 contains 16 residues. Trimming took 0 bases from V and 1 from J, leaving 13 bases between them. CDR1 is SGDLS, CDR2 YYNGEE, per germline. This CDR3 reads CASSVGGSYIQETQYF. CDR3 DNA sequence: TGTGCCAGCAGCGTAGGCGGGTCTTATATCCAAGAGACCCAGTACTTC.

The rearrangement joins TRBV30 to TRBJ2-5; weak D call: TRBD2 (6 bases). CDR3 length equals 14 residues. The V and J ends lost 0 bases and 1 base respectively, with 9 bases between them. Germline V gives CDR1 GTSNPN, CDR2 SVGIG (reference sequence). This CDR3 is CAWSVSGPQETQYF. The CDR3 nucleotides read TGTGCCTGGAGTGTGAGCGGGCCCCAAGAGACCCAGTACTTC.

The rearrangement links TRBV5-4 to TRBJ2-7; D is possibly TRBD2 (5 bases). Trimming pared 2 bases from V and 7 bases from J, leaving 13 bases between. From germline, CDR1 is SGHNT and CDR2 YYREEE (reference sequence). This CDR3 region has 13 residues. CDR3 nucleotides: TGTGCCAGCAGCTTCCCGGGATCAAGGGAGCAGTACTTC. Translated: CASSFPGSREQYF.

CDR3 amino acids: CASSLNTGVQETQYF. CDR3 DNA sequence: TGTGCCAGCAGCTTAAACACGGGTGTCCAAGAGACCCAGTACTTC. The genes are TRBV7-2 and TRBJ2-5; no clear D gene. V was cut by 2 bases and J by 1 base, with 11 bases left in between. Germline V gene sequence: CDR1 SGHTA, CDR2 FQGNSA. This CDR3 is built from 15 residues.

The chain is built from TRBV10-3 and TRBJ1-2, with D possibly matching TRBD1 (5 bases). Germline V lookup: CDR1 ENHRY, CDR2 SYGVKD. Trimming stripped 0 bases from V and 3 bases from J, with 17 bases between. This CDR3 has 17 residues. This CDR3 is CAISESTGEGLDYGYTF. CDR3 nucleotides: TGTGCCATCAGTGAGTCGACCGGGGAGGGGCTTGACTATGGCTACACCTTC.

This clone is a singleton in its sample. The chain links TRBV5-1 to TRBJ2-1; TRBD1 aligns across 10 bases. J lost 5 bases, V lost 2 bases, and 4 bases had no gene match. The CDR3 sequence is 15 residues long. Germline values: CDR1 SGHRS, CDR2 YFSETQ. Here the CDR3 DNA reads TGCGCCAGCAGCTTAATGGGACAGGGGAACAATGAGCAGTTCTTC. Translating gives CASSLMGQGNNEQFF.

The chain links TRBV6-1 to TRBJ1-1, with 7 bases that match TRBD1. Germline CDR1 reads MNHNS; CDR2 reads SASEGT. Trimming at V came to 6 bases and at J to 6 bases, leaving 13 bases not matched to a gene. This CDR3 contains 15 residues. The CDR3 DNA is TGTGCCAGCAGCGAAACACAGGGGTTGGTAGCTGAAGCTTTCTTT. This translates into CASSETQGLVAEAFF.

This chain connects TRBV11-3 to TRBJ2-3, with D possibly matching TRBD1 (5 bases). Germline V gene lookup returns CDR1 SGHNT and CDR2 YENEEA. Trimming left V 1 base short and J 2 bases short, with 13 bases between. The CDR3 is 16 residues long. CDR3 in amino acids: CASSLGAGPPTDTQYF. For the CDR3, the DNA is TGTGCCAGCAGCTTAGGCGCAGGGCCACCCACAGATACGCAGTATTTT.

J is TRBJ1-2 and V is TRBV9; tentatively, D is TRBD1 (6 bases). CDR3 length: 13 residues. The V gene's germline CDR1 is SGDLS and CDR2 YYNGEE. V dropped 4 bases and J dropped 5 bases, with 12 bases sitting between them. CDR3 coding DNA: TGTGCCAGCAGCATTCAGGGGAGATATGGCTACACCTTC. This encodes CASSIQGRYGYTF.

The chain couples TRBV5-4 to TRBJ2-5, with D perhaps TRBD2 (6 bases). The germline V and J ends were trimmed by 0 bases and 2 bases, with 17 bases remaining between them. There are 17 residues in the CDR3. CDR1 and CDR2 from the germline V gene are SGHNT and YYREEE (reference sequence). CDR3 sequence reads: CASSLAGLASKQETQYF. The CDR3 coding sequence is TGTGCCAGCAGCTTGGCCGGGCTAGCGAGTAAGCAAGAGACCCAGTACTTC.